The 25 T cell receptor beta chains below were found in one sample sequenced in a study of cytotoxic CD8 clonotypes in ibrutinib-treated CLL. The repertoire was sequenced with immunoSEQ multiplex PCR; TCRdb's copy has only in-frame clones and lacks some. There are approximately 150,000 clones in the sample; more than 70% occur only once, and about 2.9% lies in the top ten. The sample here was PBMCs, taken at disease progression, from a patient treated with ibrutinib. The receptor source for this set is a human donor with chronic lymphocytic leukemia.

This chain joins TRBV18 and TRBJ1-1; D gene uncertain. V shed 10 bases and J shed 0 bases, with 12 bases lying between them. This CDR3 has 13 amino acids. The germline V gene has CDR1 KGHSH and CDR2 LQKENI. CDR3 bases: TGTGCCACCCGGGCATCTATGAACACTGAAGCTTTCTTT. This encodes CATRASMNTEAFF.

J is TRBJ2-7 and V is TRBV29-1; TRBD1 might be the D (5 bases). Germline CDR1 SQVTM, CDR2 ANQGSEA. This CDR3 contains 13 residues. Deletions cut 4 bases from V and 0 bases from J, with 10 bases between. CDR3 sequence: CSVVARGSYEQYF. CDR3 nucleotide sequence: TGCAGCGTTGTCGCTAGGGGCTCCTACGAGCAGTACTTC.

The chain uses TRBV6-6 and TRBJ1-1; a possible D gene is TRBD1 (5 bases). CDR3 length: 13 amino acids. In germline, CDR1 is MNHNY, CDR2 SVGAGI (reference sequence). Trimming removed 7 bases at V and 1 base at J, with 10 bases between. CDR3: CASNRGENTEAFF. CDR3 DNA: TGTGCCAGCAACCGGGGGGAGAACACTGAAGCTTTCTTT.

This rearrangement joins TRBV6-1 to TRBJ2-1, with TRBD2 matching over 14 bases. Germline V gene lookup returns CDR1 MNHNS and CDR2 SASEGT. The CDR3 is 20 residues long. After removal of 3 bases from V and 8 bases from J, the junction contained 18 bases not matched to a gene. In DNA form, the CDR3 reads TGTGCCAGCAGTGACGCAACTTATTGGACCGGGACTAGCGGGAGCGATGAGCAGTTCTTC. As protein: CASSDATYWTGTSGSDEQFF.

This chain joins TRBV5-6 and TRBJ2-3; D is unclear. Germline CDR1 is SGHDT and CDR2 is YYEEEE. The CDR3 extends over 11 amino acids. Trimming took off 6 bases at V and 4 bases at J, with 6 bases between the two ends. The CDR3 protein is CASKSADTQYF. The DNA of the CDR3 is TGTGCCAGCAAATCGGCAGATACGCAGTATTTT.

This chain uses TRBV28 with TRBJ2-7; 9 bases line up with TRBD1. Per the germline V gene, CDR1 is MDHEN and CDR2 is SYDVKM. The CDR3 sequence is 16 residues long. The trim removed 5 bases at V and 3 bases at J, leaving 11 bases unmatched. CDR3 DNA sequence: TGTGCCAGCAGTCCACAGGGGGCGGGAGTATTCTACGAGCAGTACTTC. It specifies CASSPQGAGVFYEQYF.

The chain joins TRBV27 to TRBJ2-7; tentatively, D is TRBD2 (5 bases). CDR3 length equals 13 residues. Germline loops: CDR1 MNHEY, CDR2 SMNVEV (reference sequence). Trimming pared 3 bases from V and 3 bases from J, leaving 9 bases between. This chain's CDR3 is CASSFGDNYEQYF. In DNA form, the CDR3 reads TGTGCCAGCAGTTTCGGGGATAACTACGAGCAGTACTTC.

The chain is built from TRBV7-2 and TRBJ2-2; D possibly corresponds to TRBD1 (6 bases). Germline assignment: CDR1 SGHTA and CDR2 FQGNSA. There are 16 residues in the CDR3. Deletions cut 0 bases from V and 2 bases from J, with 10 bases between. In DNA, the CDR3 is TGTGCCAGCAGCTTAGCTGGGACACCCAACACCGGGGAGCTGTTTTTT. This sequence encodes CASSLAGTPNTGELFF.

The chain recombines TRBV7-3 with TRBJ2-6; D ambiguous. The V end lost 3 bases, the J end lost 0 bases, and 12 bases lay between the germline ends. Germline V gene data show CDR1 as SGHTA and CDR2 as FQGTGA. The CDR3 totals 17 residues. The CDR3 here is CASSFSGHLSGANVLTF. Written as DNA, the CDR3 is TGTGCCAGCAGCTTCTCGGGCCACCTCTCTGGGGCCAACGTCCTGACTTTC.

V gene TRBV6-1 combines with J gene TRBJ1-3; 7 bases are shared with TRBD1. This CDR3 has 18 residues. The J segment lost 0 bases and the V segment lost 4 bases, leaving 12 bases of the junction unmatched. Germline V gives CDR1 MNHNS, CDR2 SASEGT. The DNA of the CDR3 is TGTGCCAGCAGTGTCTATAGACAGGGAGCCCCCTCTGGAAACACCATATATTTT. It yields the protein CASSVYRQGAPSGNTIYF.

The CDR3 coding sequence is TGTGCCAGCAGCACCCGGGGTGAGGACGAGCAGTACTTC. Translated: CASSTRGEDEQYF. V and J are TRBV9 and TRBJ2-7; the D gene is possibly TRBD2 (5 bases). The CDR3 totals 13 residues. CDR1 and CDR2 (germline): SGDLS, YYNGEE. Trimming removed 4 bases from V and 5 bases from J, with 13 bases in between. Supplemented by reference TRBV9 and TRBJ2-7, the full variable domain reads DSGVTQTPKHLITATGQRVTLRCSPRSGDLSVYWYQQSLDQGLQFLIQYYNGEERAKGNILERFSAQQFPDLHSELNLSSLELGDSALYFCASSTRGEDEQYFGPGTRLTVT.

This rearrangement joins TRBV6-5 to TRBJ2-7; D gene uncertain. Germline loops: CDR1 MNHEY, CDR2 SVGAGI. V was shortened by 3 bases and J by 0 bases, with 9 bases between the two germline ends. This CDR3 region has 14 residues. The CDR3 region is CASSYSPTSYEQYF. DNA of the CDR3: TGTGCCAGCAGTTATTCTCCGACCTCCTACGAGCAGTACTTC.

J is TRBJ2-5 and V is TRBV10-1, with 11 positions matching TRBD1. The germline V gene has CDR1 WNHNN and CDR2 SYGVQD (reference sequence). Trimming removed 1 base from V and 3 bases from J; junction bases left unmatched: 1. This CDR3 has 15 residues. The CDR3 reads CASSEWTGGEETQYF. DNA of the CDR3: TGCGCCAGCAGTGAGTGGACAGGGGGCGAAGAGACCCAGTACTTC.

The chain carries TRBV6-5 and TRBJ2-7; D remains ambiguous. Germline-derived CDR1 and CDR2 are MNHEY and SVGAGI. CDR3 length equals 13 residues. Trimming shortened V by 6 bases and J by 3 bases, and 12 bases separated the two germline ends. DNA of the CDR3: TGTGCCAGCAGAATTGGACCGGGCTACGAGCAGTACTTC. This encodes CASRIGPGYEQYF.

This chain connects TRBV28 to TRBJ2-7, with D tentatively TRBD1 (5 bases). Germline V gene sequence: CDR1 MDHEN, CDR2 SYDVKM. CDR3 length: 15 residues. Trimming removed 5 bases from V and 0 bases from J, with 14 bases in between. CDR3 in DNA: TGTGCCAGCAGTCTCAAAGGGGTACCCTCCTACGAGCAGTACTTC. Protein: CASSLKGVPSYEQYF.

This chain links TRBV27 with TRBJ1-4, with D unresolved. Germline CDR1 and CDR2: MNHEY and SMNVEV (reference sequence). The V and J ends lost 5 bases and 4 bases respectively, with 8 bases between them. CDR3 length: 13 residues. CDR3 bases: TGTGCCAGCAGTACGAGAGGTAATGAAAAACTGTTTTTT. Amino acid sequence: CASSTRGNEKLFF.

The chain recombines TRBV7-2 with TRBJ2-2; D uncertain. CDR3 length: 15 amino acids. Trimming took off 2 bases at V and 2 bases at J, with 9 bases between the two ends. Germline CDR1 SGHTA, CDR2 FQGNSA. The CDR3 is CASSLNLGNTGELFF. The CDR3 nucleotides are TGTGCCAGCAGCTTAAATTTGGGAAACACCGGGGAGCTGTTTTTT.

Concerning this clone: One junction end disagrees with the germline gene, perhaps due to a read error. This chain uses TRBV28 with TRBJ1-5; a possible D gene is TRBD1 (5 bases). The CDR3 consists of 15 residues. Per the germline V gene, CDR1 is MDHEN and CDR2 is SYDVKM. The CDR3 sequence is CASSYLRGSSQPQHF. The CDR3 bases are TGTGCCAGCAGTTATTTAAGGGGAAGCAGTCAGCCCCAGCATTTT.

The sample holds one count of this clone. V and J are TRBV15 and TRBJ2-1, with D perhaps matching TRBD2 (5 bases). The V and J ends lost 5 bases and 6 bases respectively, with 8 bases between them. This CDR3 region has 12 residues. From germline, CDR1 is LNHNV and CDR2 YYDKDF (reference sequence). CDR3 amino acids: CATSDEGNEQFF. The DNA of the CDR3 is TGTGCCACCAGCGACGAGGGCAATGAGCAGTTCTTC. Based on the CDR3 plus reference TRBV15 and TRBJ2-1, the full variable domain is DAMVIQNPRYQVTQFGKPVTLSCSQTLNHNVMYWYQQKSSQAPKLLFHYYDKDFNNEADTPDNFQSRRPNTSFCFLDIRSPGLGDTAMYLCATSDEGNEQFFGPGTRLTVL.

This sequence joins TRBV29-1 and TRBJ2-1; 8 nucleotides align to TRBD1. J was trimmed by 2 bases and V by 7 bases; bases with no gene match: 10. Germline assignment: CDR1 SQVTM and CDR2 ANQGSEA. The CDR3 has 15 amino acids. CDR3 protein: CSAPGTGGTYNEQFF. CDR3 bases: TGCAGCGCACCGGGGACAGGCGGAACCTACAATGAGCAGTTCTTC.

V usage is TRBV29-1 and J usage is TRBJ2-1, with 8 nucleotides matching TRBD2. Germline V lookup: CDR1 SQVTM, CDR2 ANQGSEA. The CDR3 is 16 amino acids. After removal of 1 base from V and 6 bases from J, the junction contained 11 bases not matched to a gene. In DNA form, the CDR3 reads TGCAGCGTTGAAGGGGCCCGGGCTAGCGGGCGCAATGAGCAGTTCTTC. Translation: CSVEGARASGRNEQFF.

The J gene is TRBJ1-1, the V gene TRBV11-2, with no clear D. Germline values: CDR1 SGHAT, CDR2 FQNNGV. The CDR3 covers 14 residues. The V gene lost 4 bases and the J gene lost 4 bases, with 13 bases spanning the gap. CDR3 region: CASSSSTGGTEAFF. The CDR3 DNA reads TGTGCCAGCAGCTCCTCGACGGGTGGCACTGAAGCTTTCTTT.

The rearrangement uses TRBV11-2 and TRBJ2-1; D is uncertain. CDR3 size: 14 residues. Per germline, CDR1 SGHAT and CDR2 FQNNGV. The V and J ends lost 0 bases and 9 bases respectively, with 12 bases between them. The CDR3 loop reads CASSLDGRAGEQFF. DNA for the CDR3: TGTGCCAGCAGCTTAGACGGTAGGGCTGGTGAGCAGTTCTTC.

V is TRBV6-5 and J is TRBJ1-5; 10 nucleotides align to TRBD1. V dropped 6 bases and J dropped 2; count of bases not matched to a gene: 4. This CDR3 contains 15 residues. CDR1 and CDR2 (germline): MNHEY, SVGAGI. CDR3 bases: TGTGCCAGCAGCCGGGGGACAGGGGGCAATCAGCCCCAGCATTTT. Translated, it gives CASSRGTGGNQPQHF.

This chain connects TRBV6-1 to TRBJ2-3; TRBD1 matches 12 bases. Germline-derived CDR1 and CDR2 are MNHNS and SASEGT. With 6 bases clipped from V and 6 bases from J, the junction kept 4 bases outside the gene matches. This CDR3 is built from 14 residues. The CDR3 bases are TGTGCCAGCAGGGGGACAGGGGGCCGGGATACGCAGTATTTT. Its protein product is CASRGTGGRDTQYF.